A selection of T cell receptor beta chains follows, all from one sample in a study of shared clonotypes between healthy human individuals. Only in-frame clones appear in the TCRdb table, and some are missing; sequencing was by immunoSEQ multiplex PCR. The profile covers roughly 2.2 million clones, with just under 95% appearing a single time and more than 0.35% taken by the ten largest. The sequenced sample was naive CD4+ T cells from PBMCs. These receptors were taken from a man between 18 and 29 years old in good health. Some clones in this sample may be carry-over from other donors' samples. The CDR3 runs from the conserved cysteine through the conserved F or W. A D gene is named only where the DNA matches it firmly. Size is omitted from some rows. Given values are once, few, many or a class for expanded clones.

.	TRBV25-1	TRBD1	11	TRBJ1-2	TGTGCCAGCATGGGAGGGGGCGGCTACACCTTC	CASMGGGGYTF
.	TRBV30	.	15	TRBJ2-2	TGTGCCATACGCGGTGAGCCCCCGAGGGCCGGGGAGCTGTTTTTT	CAIRGEPPRAGELFF
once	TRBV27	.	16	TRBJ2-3	TGTGCCAGCAGTCCCCTTGGAGGGAGACTCACAGATACGCAGTATTTT	CASSPLGGRLTDTQYF
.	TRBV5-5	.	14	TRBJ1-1	TGTGCCAGCAGCTGGGGACGGAGGAACACTGAAGCTTTCTTT	CASSWGRRNTEAFF
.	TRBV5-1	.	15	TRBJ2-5	TGCGCCAGCAGCCCGAATACAGTGTACCAAGAGACCCAGTACTTC	CASSPNTVYQETQYF
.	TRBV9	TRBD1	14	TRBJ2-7	TGTGCCAGCAGCGCCGGGACAGGAGTTGGGGAGCAGTACTTC	CASSAGTGVGEQYF
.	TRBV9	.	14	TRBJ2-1	TGTGCCAGCAGCGTAGGGAGCACCTACAATGAGCAGTTCTTC	CASSVGSTYNEQFF
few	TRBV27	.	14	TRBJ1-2	TGTGCCAGCAGGACCGACAGGACCCCTTATGGCTACACCTTC	CASRTDRTPYGYTF
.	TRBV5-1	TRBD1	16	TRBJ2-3	TGCGCCAGCAGCCCGGGACAGGGAGGATTAACAGATACGCAGTATTTT	CASSPGQGGLTDTQYF
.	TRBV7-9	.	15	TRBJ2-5	TGTGCCAGCAGCTTAGCGCAGCCCGCACAAGAGACCCAGTACTTC	CASSLAQPAQETQYF
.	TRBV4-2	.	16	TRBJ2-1	TGTGCCAGCAGCCGGACCGGGACGGGTAAATACAATGAGCAGTTCTTC	CASSRTGTGKYNEQFF
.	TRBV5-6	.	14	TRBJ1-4	TGTGCCAGCAGCTTGTCTTACGGAAATGAAAAACTGTTTTTT	CASSLSYGNEKLFF
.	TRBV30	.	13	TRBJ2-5	TGTGCCTGGAGCGGCCTAAGTGGAGAGACCCAGTACTTC	CAWSGLSGETQYF
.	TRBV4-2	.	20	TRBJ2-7	TGTGCCAGCAGCCAAGATTGGTCAGAGGACCAACCGGAAGGGGCCTACGAGCAGTACTTC	CASSQDWSEDQPEGAYEQYF
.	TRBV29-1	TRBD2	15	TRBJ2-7	TGCAGCGTTAAAAGACTAGCGGGACCGATATACGAGCAGTACTTC	CSVKRLAGPIYEQYF
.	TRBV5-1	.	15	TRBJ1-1	TGCGCCAGCAGCCCCGGACAGATAATGAACACTGAAGCTTTCTTT	CASSPGQIMNTEAFF
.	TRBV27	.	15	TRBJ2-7	TGTGCCAGCAGTTTATCTAGGGTTCCCCCCTACGAGCAGTACTTC	CASSLSRVPPYEQYF
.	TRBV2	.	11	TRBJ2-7	TGTGCCAGCAGTGAGGAGTACGAGCAGTACTTC	CASSEEYEQYF
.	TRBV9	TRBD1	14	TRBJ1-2	TGTGCCAGCAGCGCGGGACAGGGCTTCTATGGCTACACCTTC	CASSAGQGFYGYTF
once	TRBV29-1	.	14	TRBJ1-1	TGCAGCGTTGGATTAGGGGGGACGGACACTGAAGCTTTCTTT	CSVGLGGTDTEAFF
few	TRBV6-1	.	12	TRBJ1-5	TGTGCCAGCAGTGACAGCATCCGGCCCCAGCATTTT	CASSDSIRPQHF
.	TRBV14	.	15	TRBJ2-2	TGTGCCAGCAGCCAGTACAGGGCGGGCACCGGGGAGCTGTTTTTT	CASSQYRAGTGELFF
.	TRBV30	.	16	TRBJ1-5	TGTGCCTGGAGTGCGGCAGGGGTCCTGGGCAATCAGCCCCAGCATTTT	CAWSAAGVLGNQPQHF
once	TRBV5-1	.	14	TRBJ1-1	TGCGCCAGCAGCTCAACAGGGATAGGGACTGAAGCTTTCTTT	CASSSTGIGTEAFF
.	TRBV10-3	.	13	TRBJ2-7	TGTGCCATCAGTGACCCTGGGGGAACTGTGCAGTACTTC	CAISDPGGTVQYF
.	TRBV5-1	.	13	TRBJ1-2	TGCGCCAGCAGCTTGAGGGCAGCTTATGGCTACACCTTC	CASSLRAAYGYTF
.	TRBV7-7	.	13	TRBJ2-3	TGTGCCAGCAGCTTAGAGGGCACAGATACGCAGTATTTT	CASSLEGTDTQYF
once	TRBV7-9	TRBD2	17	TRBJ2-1	TGTGCCAGCAGCTCGATCGGGGGGGTCGCCCCAGCCAATGAGCAGTTCTTC	CASSSIGGVAPANEQFF
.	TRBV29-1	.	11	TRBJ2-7	TGCAGCGGCGGTCCCGCGGGCGAGCAGTACTTC	CSGGPAGEQYF
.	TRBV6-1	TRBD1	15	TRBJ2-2	TGTGCCAGCCTTACAGGGGGCCCGGACACCGGGGAGCTGTTTTTT	CASLTGGPDTGELFF
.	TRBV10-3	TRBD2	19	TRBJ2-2	TGTGCCATCAGTGAGCCAACCAAAAGCGGGAGGGCGAACACCGGGGAGCTGTTTTTT	CAISEPTKSGRANTGELFF
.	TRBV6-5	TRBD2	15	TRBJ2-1	TGTGCCAGCTTACCTAGCGGGAGAACGCACAATGAGCAGTTCTTC	CASLPSGRTHNEQFF
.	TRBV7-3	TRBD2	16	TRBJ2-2	TGTGCCAGCAGCTCCTCAGCGGGAGGGCCCACCGGGGAGCTGTTTTTT	CASSSSAGGPTGELFF
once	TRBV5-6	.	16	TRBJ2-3	TGTGCCAGCAGCACCTCAGGGTTTTGGGGGGCAGATACGCAGTATTTT	CASSTSGFWGADTQYF
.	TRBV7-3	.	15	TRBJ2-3	TGTGCCAGCAGCTTAGGAGCTGGCAGGGCTGATACGCAGTATTTT	CASSLGAGRADTQYF
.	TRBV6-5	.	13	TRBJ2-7	TGTGCCAGCCGATCTGGTGGCCCCTACGAGCAGTACTTC	CASRSGGPYEQYF
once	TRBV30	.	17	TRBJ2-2	TGTGCCTGGACCCGGAGAAAGGGGGGGAGTGGCACCGGGGAGCTGTTTTTT	CAWTRRKGGSGTGELFF
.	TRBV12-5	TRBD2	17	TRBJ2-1	TGTGCTAGTGGACTTAGCGGGAGGGCGTCTTTATTCGATGAGCAGTTCTTC	CASGLSGRASLFDEQFF
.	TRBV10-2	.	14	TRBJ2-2	TGCGCCAGGCGCGGGACTCAGAACACCGGGGAGCTGTTTTTT	CARRGTQNTGELFF
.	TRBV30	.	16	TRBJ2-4	TGTGCCTGGAAGGGCCCAGGGGTCTTAGCCAAAAACATTCAGTACTTC	CAWKGPGVLAKNIQYF
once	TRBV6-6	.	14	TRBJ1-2	TGTGCCAGCAGTTACCATACGGGGGGCGAAGGCTACACCTTC	CASSYHTGGEGYTF
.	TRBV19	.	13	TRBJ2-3	TGTGCCAGTAGTAATGACCCGTCAGATACGCAGTATTTT	CASSNDPSDTQYF